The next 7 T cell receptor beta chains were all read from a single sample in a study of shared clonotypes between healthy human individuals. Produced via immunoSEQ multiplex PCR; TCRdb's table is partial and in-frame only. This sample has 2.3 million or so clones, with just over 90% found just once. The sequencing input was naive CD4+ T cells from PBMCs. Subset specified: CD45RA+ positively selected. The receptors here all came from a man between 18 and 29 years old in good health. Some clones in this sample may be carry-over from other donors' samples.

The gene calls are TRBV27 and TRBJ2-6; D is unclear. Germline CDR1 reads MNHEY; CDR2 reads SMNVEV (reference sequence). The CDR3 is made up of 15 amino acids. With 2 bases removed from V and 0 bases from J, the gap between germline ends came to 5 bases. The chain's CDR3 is CASSLRFSGANVLTF. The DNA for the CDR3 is TGTGCCAGCAGTTTACGGTTCTCTGGGGCCAACGTCCTGACTTTC.

For the CDR3, the DNA is TGTGCCAGCTCGAGGGATAAGGGAAACACCATATATTTT. It encodes CASSRDKGNTIYF. The chain carries TRBV28 and TRBJ1-3; D is unclear. Looked up from germline, CDR1 is MDHEN and CDR2 is SYDVKM. This CDR3 comprises 13 residues. V lost 8 bases, J lost 4 bases, and 12 bases lay in between. The full variable domain, in which reference TRBV28 and TRBJ1-3 provide the parts outside the CDR3, is DVKVTQSSRYLVKRTGEKVFLECVQDMDHENMFWYRQDPGLGLRLIYFSYDVKMKEKGDIPEGYSVSREKKERFSLILESASTNQTSMYLCASSRDKGNTIYFGEGSWLTVV.

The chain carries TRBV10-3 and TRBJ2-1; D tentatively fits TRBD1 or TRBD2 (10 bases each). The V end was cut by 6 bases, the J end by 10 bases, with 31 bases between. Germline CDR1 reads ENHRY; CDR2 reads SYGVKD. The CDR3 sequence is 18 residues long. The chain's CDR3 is CAIRSTGGEGLARGEQFF. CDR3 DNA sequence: TGTGCCATCAGGTCGACAGGGGGCGAGGGACTAGCGAGGGGCGAGCAGTTCTTC.

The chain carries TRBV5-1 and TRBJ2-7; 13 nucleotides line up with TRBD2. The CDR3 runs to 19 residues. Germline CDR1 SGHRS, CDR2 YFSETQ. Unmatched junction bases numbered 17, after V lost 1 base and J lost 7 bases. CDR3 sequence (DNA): TGCGCCAGCAGCTTGACCATCAGGCCCGGACTAGCGGGAGTTAGTGAGCAGTACTTC. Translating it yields CASSLTIRPGLAGVSEQYF.

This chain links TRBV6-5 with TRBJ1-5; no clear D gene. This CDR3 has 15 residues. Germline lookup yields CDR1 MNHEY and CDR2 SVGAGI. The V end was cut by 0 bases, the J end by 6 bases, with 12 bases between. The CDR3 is CASSYSRQVFQPQHF. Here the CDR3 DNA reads TGTGCCAGCAGTTACTCGCGGCAGGTCTTTCAGCCCCAGCATTTT.

The CDR3, as DNA: TGTGCCAGCAGTCTGCTGAGCACGGGCTACACCTTC. Its protein product is CASSLLSTGYTF. This chain links TRBV28 with TRBJ1-2; the D is unclear. Per germline, CDR1 MDHEN and CDR2 SYDVKM. This CDR3 is built from 12 residues. Trimming pared 5 bases from V and 8 bases from J, leaving 12 bases between.

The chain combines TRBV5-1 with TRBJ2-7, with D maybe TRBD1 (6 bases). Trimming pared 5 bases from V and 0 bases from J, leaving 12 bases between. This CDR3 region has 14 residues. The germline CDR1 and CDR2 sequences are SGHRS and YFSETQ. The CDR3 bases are TGCGCCAGCAGGCAGGACAGCTTCTCCTACGAGCAGTACTTC. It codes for CASRQDSFSYEQYF.